One sample yielded the 22 T cell receptor beta chains listed below, sequenced in a study of T cells expressing NK-cell markers. TCRdb processed the 5' RACE reads again and assigns one entry to each CDR3 protein, with no DNA. The sample has around 180,000 distinct CDR3 sequences; the top ten hold roughly a fifth. Sequencing was carried out using blood T cells: a sorted CD56 or NKG2C T cell subset, CD4+ or CD8+ T cells, or bulk PBMC T cells (not recorded which). These receptors were taken from a man aged 18 to 69 in good health.

V is TRBV29-1 and J is TRBJ2-1; TCRdb's assignment of TRBD1 cannot be checked, as there is no DNA. Germline CDR1 and CDR2: SQVTM and ANQGSEA. The CDR3 has 13 amino acids. The CDR3 loop reads CSVGGATYNEQFF.

The CDR3 loop is CASSQEGGHYSYNEQFF. The chain links TRBV4-1 to TRBJ2-1; TCRdb picks TRBD1, but there is no DNA to check that call. Germline V gives CDR1 MGHRA, CDR2 YSYEKL. The CDR3 loop spans 17 amino acids.

The chain employs TRBV2 and TRBJ2-1; TCRdb names TRBD1, which stays unverified in the absence of DNA. The germline CDR1 and CDR2 sequences are SNHLY and FYNNEI. This CDR3 is 18 amino acids long. The CDR3 is CASSEVSGGRQGANEQFF.

The chain uses TRBV28 and TRBJ2-7. Germline V gene sequence: CDR1 MDHEN, CDR2 SYDVKM. The CDR3 totals 14 residues. The CDR3 spells CASSLLMGQYEQYF.

The chain is built from TRBV7-9 and TRBJ2-7. Germline lookup yields CDR1 SEHNR and CDR2 FQNEAQ (reference sequence). This CDR3 comprises 13 residues. This CDR3 is CASSVTSDYEQYF. The complete variable domain, with remaining parts taken from reference TRBV7-9 and TRBJ2-7, reads DTGVSQNPRHKITKRGQNVTFRCDPISEHNRLYWYRQTLGQGPEFLTYFQNEAQLEKSRLLSDRFSAERPKGSFSTLEIQRTEQGDSAMYLCASSVTSDYEQYFGPGTRLTVT.

This rearrangement joins TRBV14 to TRBJ2-5; TCRdb proposes TRBD1, but this gene call is untestable without DNA. The CDR3 has 15 residues. The germline CDR1 and CDR2 sequences are SGHDN and FVKESK. This chain's CDR3 is CASSIQGALWETQYF.

This rearrangement joins TRBV29-1 to TRBJ2-1. Germline V gives CDR1 SQVTM, CDR2 ANQGSEA. This CDR3 region has 14 residues. The CDR3 here is CSGTHRGTYNEQFF.

V and J are TRBV9 and TRBJ2-1. The CDR3 has 14 residues. Germline V CDR1 and CDR2: SGDLS, YYNGEE. This CDR3 is CASSEENSLNEQFF.

The genes are TRBV3-1 and TRBJ2-2; the TCRdb D gene call, TRBD1, has no DNA to confirm it. The CDR3 runs 17 residues. Germline V gene sequence: CDR1 LGHDT, CDR2 YNNKEL (reference sequence). CDR3 sequence reads: CASSQDERQGSTGELFF.

CDR3 in amino acids: CASSLGPETGPYNEQFF. This rearrangement joins TRBV7-6 to TRBJ2-1. The CDR3 length is 17 residues. The germline V gene encodes CDR1 SGHVS and CDR2 FNYEAQ.

The chain links TRBV14 to TRBJ2-1; TCRdb outputs TRBD1, but without DNA this stays unchecked. CDR3 size: 13 residues. Germline values: CDR1 SGHDN, CDR2 FVKESK. This CDR3 reads CASSLGTAGEQFF.

The chain carries TRBV6-1 and TRBJ1-1. The germline V gene encodes CDR1 MNHNS and CDR2 SASEGT. CDR3 length equals 12 residues. CDR3 region: CASNEGLTEAFF.

The chain joins TRBV24-1 to TRBJ2-1; TCRdb's D call, TRBD1, is unchecked because there is no DNA. From germline, CDR1 is KGHDR and CDR2 SFDVKD. There are 13 residues in the CDR3. CDR3 region: CATSEPPNNEQFF.

The V and J genes are TRBV29-1 and TRBJ2-2; no DNA is available, so the TRBD2 call from TCRdb remains unchecked. From germline, CDR1 is SQVTM and CDR2 ANQGSEA. The CDR3 covers 16 residues. This CDR3 is CSARGLAETNTGELFF.

V is TRBV20-1 and J is TRBJ2-7; TCRdb designates TRBD1, a call that cannot be tested without DNA. CDR1 is DFQATT and CDR2 is SNEGSKA in the germline V gene (reference sequence). This CDR3 has 14 residues. The CDR3 reads CSAVGQGYSYEQYF.

CDR3 sequence: CASSVLEGGLGETQYF. The chain is built from TRBV7-8 and TRBJ2-5; the TRBD2 assignment by TCRdb is unverifiable without DNA. The CDR3 has 16 residues. CDR1 and CDR2 (germline): SGHVS, FQNEAQ.

The V call is TRBV29-1, the J call TRBJ2-1; TCRdb indicates TRBD2, and absent DNA this call remains unverified. This CDR3 comprises 18 residues. CDR1 is SQVTM, CDR2 ANQGSEA, per germline. This CDR3 is CSVERATSGGGLEDEQFF.

V gene TRBV12-3 or TRBV12-4 combines with J gene TRBJ2-3; TCRdb calls TRBD2, which cannot be checked without DNA. There are 17 residues in the CDR3. The CDR3 is CASSLALGAGPTDTQYF.

V gene TRBV12-3 or TRBV12-4 combines with J gene TRBJ1-5; TCRdb names TRBD1, which stays unverified in the absence of DNA. CDR3 length: 14 amino acids. CDR3 loop: CASSMTGLSQPQHF.

J is TRBJ2-3 and V is TRBV20-1; TCRdb returns TRBD2, unconfirmable since there is no DNA. This CDR3 region has 16 residues. Germline CDR1 reads DFQATT; CDR2 reads SNEGSKA (reference sequence). CDR3 residues: CSAEGLAEASTDTQYF.

The chain joins TRBV15 to TRBJ2-7. This CDR3 has 12 amino acids. Germline CDR1 LNHNV, CDR2 YYDKDF (reference sequence). This chain's CDR3 is CATSGLSYEQYF.

The chain uses TRBV2 and TRBJ2-7; TCRdb gives TRBD2 as the D gene, but with no DNA this cannot be confirmed. Germline-derived CDR1 and CDR2 are SNHLY and FYNNEI. This CDR3 contains 14 residues. This chain's CDR3 is CASTRLAASYEQYF.